This T cell receptor (beta chain) stems from a study of cytomegalovirus exposure and HLA in healthy donors (dated by TCRdb to about 2017). As for the study more broadly: In an earlier analysis of some 550 of the donors, approximately 300 Gb of sequence data and 95 million to 130 million unique TCR beta sequences from about 179 million T cells were reported. Among around 400 genotyped donors of the cohort, an average of roughly 230,000 unique TCR beta nucleotide sequences was sequenced per donor, of which about 19% were non-productive. Along with the approximately 600-subject first cohort, a separate validation cohort of approximately 110 different subjects was used. Donor age, sex, ethnicity and CMV serostatus were compiled together with the repertoire data. All discovery cohort repertoires had been generated on a single sequencing platform. Of the roughly 400 genotyped donors, about 80% fell in the genetic ancestry cluster associated with self-reported Caucasian donors. The number of donors typed differed by locus, with 629-630 for A, B, C, DRB1 and DQB1, more than 500 for DQA1, some 570 for DPA1, and roughly 450 for DPB1. Rather than using new phenotypic data, the later analysis identified candidate immune exposures from TCR beta sequences and from how often those sequences occurred across donors. High-throughput TCR immunosequencing, statistical association of individual TCRs with disease status, and machine learning were combined to predict cytomegalovirus infection status. A later analysis re-analyzed previously published TCR beta repertoires from approximately 670 donors and added high-resolution HLA genotyping to study TCR occurrence patterns. An early release covering roughly 580 HLA-typed donors comprised approximately 290 gigabases of sequencing data and tens of millions of unique TCR sequences. HLA typing included class I and class II loci at four-digit resolution. Using immunosequencing, the study profiled T cell repertoires from 500 to 800 subjects and related those repertoires to cytomegalovirus serostatus. The study aimed to test whether cataloging public T cell receptors could reveal signatures of past pathogen exposure. In a later genetic analysis, genome-wide SNP genotypes for about 65% of the roughly 700 donors were used, and that subset was treated as a discovery cohort. About 5 DR-DQ haplotypes were handled as single units for association and clustering, since linkage in the cohort was strong. In an earlier analysis of a few hundred of the donors, high-throughput TCR beta sequencing was used to judge whether each TCR beta V gene segment behaved as functional or pseudogenic.

The cohort was made up of roughly 670 healthy bone marrow donors. Cohort members were all nominally healthy when sampled, although unrecorded immune exposures were likely present. The donor tested CMV seropositive, placing the donor among the roughly 300 seropositive members of the cohort. Each donor provided a peripheral blood sample, and peripheral blood mononuclear cells were used for TCR beta sequencing. The Qiagen DNeasy Blood Extraction Kit was used to extract genomic DNA from the blood cell samples. The library relied on the immunoSEQ multiplex PCR assay. For the multiplex PCR, a mixture combining 60 forward primers for TCR Vbeta segments and 13 reverse primers for TCR Jbeta segments was used. A multiplex PCR assay on genomic DNA amplified the CDR3 region of rearranged TCR beta genes. On the Illumina HiSeq System, the amplified TCR beta libraries were sequenced as 87-base-pair reads. In the paper's pipeline: Across the 666 repertoires, a later analysis counted approximately 83 million unique TCR beta chains, about 10 million of which were shared by at least two donors. Raw reads were error-corrected and collapsed into unique sequences with a nearest-neighbor algorithm that merged closely related sequences to remove PCR and sequencing errors. Alignment of CDR3 sequences to IMGT reference sequences was used to assign V, D and J gene segments. For a sequence to be retained, at least a six-nucleotide match to both a V gene segment and a J gene segment was required. Rearrangements were called productive when the CDR3 lacked stop codons and stayed in frame with V and J; all others were non-productive. Following IMGT convention, CDR3 was defined as the stretch from the second conserved V-encoded cysteine to the conserved J-encoded phenylalanine. In an earlier analysis of roughly 580 of the donors, sequences lacking an unambiguous match to a single V gene segment were excluded. An earlier analysis of about 600 of the donors called V segments functional above 56.7% productive rearrangements and segregating when the between-donor standard deviation exceeded 5%. A statistical classification framework was built for diagnosing cytomegalovirus status from the catalog of TCR beta chain sequences. In a later analysis, V and J genes were assigned by comparing TCR nucleotide sequences against IMGT/GENE-DB human TR gene sequences. A later analysis assigned CDR3 sequences and most-parsimonious VDJ recombination scenarios with the TCRdist pipeline. A later analysis defined each TCR beta chain by its CDR3 amino acid sequence plus V-gene family, and excluded reads lacking a unique V-gene family. As a way to deal with suspected cross-contamination and a sequencing artifact, a later analysis dropped approximately 590 nucleotide sequences that were highly shared and had low generation probability. In a later analysis, a clonal expansion index for each public chain was calculated from normalized within-repertoire ranks of inferred template counts. A later analysis computed generation probabilities with a VDJ recombination model fitted to out-of-frame rearrangements, and checked the results against IGoR. A later analysis scored TCR-TCR, TCR-HLA and TCR-CMV co-occurrence with hypergeometric tests, applying a repertoire-size bias correction to TCR pairs. A later analysis estimated false discovery rates by permuting HLA or CMV assignments 20 times. In a later analysis, co-occurring TCRs were grouped using DBSCAN, and TCRdist sequence similarity was added for clustering within HLA-allele-positive subsets. For co-occurrence clustering, repertoires with fewer than 30,000 or more than 120,000 public chains were excluded, along with a handful of repertoires with anomalous nucleotide sharing. TCRdb carries this immuneACCESS record with in-frame sequences only. Its versions omit some clonotypes, under half of them owing to an unresolved V gene in the studies checked, with the rest unexplained. For V, J and clone size, that table is used; D and trimming come from the DNA. Counted in this sample were about 70,000 clones; about 63% of them appeared once. The leading ten clones occupy around 17% of the sample.

The CDR3 measures 15 amino acids from cysteine to phenylalanine. The read is trimmed to its CDR3 DNA, 45 bases read in frame from base 1. Trimming leaves V shorter by 7 bases and J shorter by 4 bases, with the junction holding 12 bases beyond the gene matches. The germline V gene (reference sequence) specifies SGHKS as CDR1 and YYEKEE as CDR2. On this clone: What this receptor recognizes is not known. Base qualities are missing; no much larger clone stands one base away.

Summary of the overall study and its limitations: Because some donors lacked HLA typing at each locus, the association tests relied only on the typed subset. Several of the top co-occurrence clusters appeared to be linked to parvovirus B19, influenza, CMV and Epstein-Barr virus, according to a later analysis. Most TCR sequences were seen in very few donors, while some public TCRs were found in many individuals. Because the 87-base-pair reads could not distinguish some IMGT-functional V segments, including TRBV6-2 and TRBV6-3, those segments were excluded. In a later analysis, most CMV-associated TCR beta chains were found to appear HLA-restricted, with HLA associations seemingly driven largely by CMV exposure. Because counts were too low, roughly 16 rarely observed V segments, including chromosome 9 orphons, were left out of the earlier analysis of some 640 of the donors. A total of 150 to 200 TCR beta chains were listed by the study as associated with cytomegalovirus. For the cohort, immune exposure information was limited to CMV serostatus. When HLA alleles, especially DR and DQ, strongly co-occurred, TCR associations were difficult to assign to individual alleles. The authors suggested that the approach could potentially be extended to other disease states and immunological phenotypes. The classifier was reported to diagnose cytomegalovirus status with high specificity and sensitivity in both the original cohort and the validation cohort. In a later analysis, around 17,000 TCR beta sequences were associated with specific HLA alleles at a false discovery rate of 0.05. Linkage disequilibrium might explain the correlated functional status among segregating V segments, but an unknown experimental factor could not be ruled out. Broadly in line with IMGT annotations, most TCR beta V segments showed up in productive rearrangements about 90% or about 30% of the time in an earlier analysis of 450 to 600 of the donors. A later genetic analysis reported fewer N-insertions in productive TCRs among donors in an Asian-associated ancestry cluster than the roughly 620-donor mean. In this cohort, only TCR beta chains were sequenced, and detectable features were limited by the absence of alpha or paired-chain data. In a later analysis, HLA-associated TCR beta chains showed more clonal expansion and lower generation probabilities than non-associated chains that were equally common. A cluster of highly shared sequence variants was judged likely to represent a technical artifact of the sequencing pipeline. The presence/absence analyses assumed that sequencing depth was roughly uniform across donors, and that assumption may not be true. In a later analysis, TCR association rates were found to vary across HLA loci, with the most associated TCRs seen for DRB1 alleles and the fewest for HLA-C alleles. A further reported finding was that TCR beta sequences accurately predicted the HLA-A and HLA-B alleles for most subjects in the first cohort. In a later genetic analysis, a missense DCLRE1C variant was associated with V-gene and J-gene trimming of TCR beta chains, and the association was replicated in an independent cohort. A few of the identified cytomegalovirus-associated TCR beta chains were confirmed in vitro to be specific for cytomegalovirus antigens.

The sequencing sample was made of PBMCs. The chain is assembled from TRBV5-5 and TRBJ1-2; TRBD1 agrees with 8 junctional bases. This TCR was recovered from a man in his forties in good health and CMV-seropositive. The base sequence is TGTGCCAGCTTCAGCCAGGGGGCACTTACCTATGGCTACACCTTC. Translation gives CASFSQGALTYGYTF.